Below, one T cell receptor beta chain is given with its context. V shed 2 bases and J 3 bases; nucleotides not matched to a gene: 4. The CDR3 runs 14 residues. Germline CDR1 is MNHEY and CDR2 is SVGAGI. This sample was included in a study of blood T cell repertoires in COVID-19. The overall study: The United States, Italy and Spain supplied acute and convalescent COVID-19 samples. The analysed material was cDNA or gDNA that came from T cells, B-cell-depleted T cells, or PBMCs.

Authors' data handling: Amplified reference gene primers provided the basis for estimating nucleated cell counts. Libraries were prepared by immunoSEQ multiplex PCR; TCRdb keeps only in-frame clonotypes and omits some of them. V, J and clone size were drawn from that table, and D and trimming were deduced from the DNA. The sample shows about 250,000 clones, roughly 85% of them seen only once. Across over 20 US areas, participants ranged in age from about 18 to 100 years. The receptor comes from a woman in her fifties or sixties with acute COVID-19. The V and J genes are TRBV6-5 and TRBJ2-7; TRBD1 agrees at 7 bases. Material: PBMCs or T cells enriched from blood (not recorded which). The CDR3 loop reads CASSYGDRNYEQYF. In nucleotides, the CDR3 is TGTGCCAGCAGTTACGGGGACAGAAACTACGAGCAGTACTTC.